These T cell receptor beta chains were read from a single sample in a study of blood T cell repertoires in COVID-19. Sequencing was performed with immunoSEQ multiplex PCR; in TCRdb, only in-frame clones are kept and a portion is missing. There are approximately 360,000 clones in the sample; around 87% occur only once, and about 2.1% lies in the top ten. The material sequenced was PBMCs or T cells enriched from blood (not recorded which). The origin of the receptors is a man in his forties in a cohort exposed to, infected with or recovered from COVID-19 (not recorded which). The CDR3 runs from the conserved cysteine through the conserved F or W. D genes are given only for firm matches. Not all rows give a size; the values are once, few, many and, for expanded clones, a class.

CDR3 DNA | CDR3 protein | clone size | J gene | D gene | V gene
TGTGCCAGCTCAGCCATAGCGGGTCGGCAAGAGACCCAGTACTTC | CASSAIAGRQETQYF | NA | TRBJ2-5 | TRBD2 | TRBV18
TGTGCCAGCAGCTTAGACTTTAACACCGGGGAGCTGTTTTTT | CASSLDFNTGELFF | NA | TRBJ2-2 | NA | TRBV7-6
TGTGCCAGCAGCACCAAACCGGGACTAGCGGGAGGTTTCACAGATACGCAGTATTTT | CASSTKPGLAGGFTDTQYF | NA | TRBJ2-3 | NA | TRBV21-1
TGTGCCAGCTCCCCATCCCCAGTCTCCTACGAGCAGTACTTC | CASSPSPVSYEQYF | NA | TRBJ2-7 | NA | TRBV18
TGTGCCAGCAGTCCCGGGACTAGCGGTTTGGGGGGAACCACCGGGGAGCTGTTTTTT | CASSPGTSGLGGTTGELFF | NA | TRBJ2-2 | TRBD2 | TRBV28
TGTGCCAGCAGTTCCGGGACAGGGAGGGTCACTGAAGCTTTCTTT | CASSSGTGRVTEAFF | NA | TRBJ1-1 | TRBD1 | TRBV28
TGTGCCTGGAGTGTACAGGGTTATGGCTACACCTTC | CAWSVQGYGYTF | few | TRBJ1-2 | NA | TRBV30
TGTGCCAGCAACGCGAGGGGGGGGGCCATGAACACTGAAGCTTTCTTT | CASNARGGAMNTEAFF | NA | TRBJ1-1 | NA | TRBV5-4
TGTGCCAGCAGCTTCGGCTGGGCAGGGAACTACGAGCAGTACTTC | CASSFGWAGNYEQYF | NA | TRBJ2-7 | NA | TRBV7-9
TGTGCCAGCAGGAGGGCGGCTAACTATGGCTACACCTTC | CASRRAANYGYTF | NA | TRBJ1-2 | NA | TRBV3-1/TRBV3-2
TGTGCCAGCAGCTTAGAAGGGACAGGGAGAGAAAAACTGTTTTTT | CASSLEGTGREKLFF | NA | TRBJ1-4 | TRBD1 | TRBV7-9
TGCAGCGTTGGACTTTATGGAAACACCATATATTTT | CSVGLYGNTIYF | few | TRBJ1-3 | NA | TRBV29-1
TGTGCCAGCAGCTTTACTAGCGGGGACCAAGAGACCCAGTACTTC | CASSFTSGDQETQYF | NA | TRBJ2-5 | TRBD2 | TRBV7-2
TGCGCCAGCAGACAGGGGGCGAACACTGAAGCTTTCTTT | CASRQGANTEAFF | NA | TRBJ1-1 | TRBD1 | TRBV5-1
TGTGCCAGCAGCCAAGTGACTACCGATTGGAGAGAGCAGTACTTC | CASSQVTTDWREQYF | NA | TRBJ2-7 | NA | TRBV14
TGTGCCATCAGGTTACAGGGATACACTGAAGCTTTCTTT | CAIRLQGYTEAFF | NA | TRBJ1-1 | NA | TRBV10-3
TGCGCCAGCAGCCAAGAGGCCAGGGGGCAGGGCTCCTACAATGAGCAGTTCTTC | CASSQEARGQGSYNEQFF | once | TRBJ2-1 | TRBD1 | TRBV4-1
TGTGCCAGCAGTATAACGACAGGGTCCCAAGAGACCCAGTACTTC | CASSITTGSQETQYF | NA | TRBJ2-5 | TRBD1 | TRBV27
TGTGCCAGCAGCCAGGAACCTGACAGGGGTTACGAGCAGTACTTC | CASSQEPDRGYEQYF | NA | TRBJ2-7 | TRBD1 | TRBV4-2
TGTGCCAGCTCATCCCGACAGGGGGCCGCCGGGGAGCTGTTTTTT | CASSSRQGAAGELFF | once | TRBJ2-2 | TRBD1 | TRBV18
TGTGCCAGCAGTGACCAGAACAGGGGGAGGGGTGAAAAACTGTTTTTT | CASSDQNRGRGEKLFF | NA | TRBJ1-4 | TRBD1 | TRBV2
TGTGCCAGCACCCACACTAGCGGGAGCACAGATACGCAGTATTTT | CASTHTSGSTDTQYF | NA | TRBJ2-3 | TRBD2 | TRBV6-5
TGTGCCAGCAGGGACAGGGAGGTTACCTACGAGCAGTACTTC | CASRDREVTYEQYF | NA | TRBJ2-7 | TRBD1 | TRBV2
TGTGCCAGCAGCTTACTTAGCCAGATCTACTCTGGAAACACCATATATTTT | CASSLLSQIYSGNTIYF | NA | TRBJ1-3 | NA | TRBV7-9
TGTGCCAGCAGCCGACAGGGCCAAGAGACCCAGTACTTC | CASSRQGQETQYF | NA | TRBJ2-5 | TRBD1 | TRBV7-9
TGTGCCAGCAGTGAGCAGACTAGCGGCTACGAGCAGTACTTC | CASSEQTSGYEQYF | NA | TRBJ2-7 | TRBD2 | TRBV2
TGTGCCTGGAGCCCGGACAGGCTAACTAACTATGGCTACACCTTC | CAWSPDRLTNYGYTF | NA | TRBJ1-2 | TRBD1 | TRBV30
TGTGCCAGCAGCTTAACTCGGGACAGGTTCGGCACTAAGTACTTC | CASSLTRDRFGTKYF | NA | TRBJ2-7 | TRBD1 | TRBV11-2
TGTGCCAGCAGTTACTCAGCAGGTAACCCTGAAGCTTTCTTT | CASSYSAGNPEAFF | NA | TRBJ1-1 | NA | TRBV6-5
TGTGCCAGCAGCCCTACAGGGGGAGCAACTGGAAACACCATATATTTT | CASSPTGGATGNTIYF | NA | TRBJ1-3 | TRBD1 | TRBV7-2
TGTGCCAGCAGCCCGGGAGTCACTAATGAAAAACTGTTTTTT | CASSPGVTNEKLFF | NA | TRBJ1-4 | NA | TRBV6-6
TGTGCCAGCAGTGAACCGAGACAGGGATATTCACCCCTCCACTTT | CASSEPRQGYSPLHF | NA | TRBJ1-6 | TRBD1 | TRBV6-1
TGTGCCAGCAGCCAAGTTGGGGCTGCCCAAGAGACCCAGTACTTC | CASSQVGAAQETQYF | NA | TRBJ2-5 | NA | TRBV3-1/TRBV3-2
TGTGCCAGCAGCTTACCTAGCGACCTCTCCTACGAGCAGTACTTC | CASSLPSDLSYEQYF | NA | TRBJ2-7 | NA | TRBV7-7
TGTGCCAGCAGCGGAGCAAGCTCTGGAAACACCATATATTTT | CASSGASSGNTIYF | few | TRBJ1-3 | NA | TRBV7-9
TGTGCCAGCAGCTTGTCCAGGCGCACTAACTATGGCTACACCTTC | CASSLSRRTNYGYTF | NA | TRBJ1-2 | NA | TRBV5-4
TGTGCCAGCAGTTTTGAGGGCAGGGGTTTCACTGAAGCTTTCTTT | CASSFEGRGFTEAFF | few | TRBJ1-1 | NA | TRBV6-5
TGTGCCAGCAGCTTAGCGACAGGGTCCCGTCTTGGCGGGGAGCTGTTTTTT | CASSLATGSRLGGELFF | few | TRBJ2-2 | TRBD1 | TRBV7-6
TGCGCCAGTGGACAGTTGGGCAATCAGCCCCAGCATTTT | CASGQLGNQPQHF | NA | TRBJ1-5 | NA | TRBV10-1
TGTGCCACCAGGCCGGGACTAGCGGGAGCATCCCAACAAGAGACCCAGTACTTC | CATRPGLAGASQQETQYF | NA | TRBJ2-5 | TRBD2 | TRBV24-1
TGTGCCAGCAGCGCGCATAGCGGGAAAGGGTCCTACAATGAGCAGTTCTTC | CASSAHSGKGSYNEQFF | NA | TRBJ2-1 | TRBD2 | TRBV11-2
TGTGCCAGCAGCTCGGGTCCCGGCACGCAGTATTTT | CASSSGPGTQYF | NA | TRBJ2-3 | NA | TRBV9
TGTGCCAGCAGCCTCTCAGGGCCCAATTCACCCCTCCACTTT | CASSLSGPNSPLHF | NA | TRBJ1-6 | NA | TRBV7-6
TGTGCCAGCAGCGCCGCCGGACCATTTAGCGGAGGTTACGAGCAGTACTTC | CASSAAGPFSGGYEQYF | NA | TRBJ2-7 | NA | TRBV9
TGCAGCGTCCCAGGGGGTAGCGGGACCTTCAGTGCCAAAAACATTCAGTACTTC | CSVPGGSGTFSAKNIQYF | NA | TRBJ2-4 | NA | TRBV29-1
TGTGCCAGCAGCCGAATCACTAGGGACTCCCGAGGCACTGAAGCTTTCTTT | CASSRITRDSRGTEAFF | NA | TRBJ1-1 | NA | TRBV7-9
TGCAGTGCTGAGGACTCCTACGAGCAGTACTTC | CSAEDSYEQYF | NA | TRBJ2-7 | NA | TRBV20-1
TGTGCCAGCAGCCAAGGAAGGGGAACCGGGGAGCTGTTTTTT | CASSQGRGTGELFF | NA | TRBJ2-2 | NA | TRBV4-2
TGTGCCAGCTCAATCAGGGAGAACACTGAAGCTTTCTTT | CASSIRENTEAFF | NA | TRBJ1-1 | NA | TRBV18
TGTGCCAGTAAGCGGGCAGACTCCTACGAGCAGTACTTC | CASKRADSYEQYF | NA | TRBJ2-7 | NA | TRBV19
TGCGCCAGCAGCGACGGGACTAGCGGGAGCCCCTACGAGCAGTACTTC | CASSDGTSGSPYEQYF | NA | TRBJ2-7 | TRBD2 | TRBV5-1
TGTGCCAGTAGCCTTACTAATCAGCCCCAGCATTTT | CASSLTNQPQHF | NA | TRBJ1-5 | NA | TRBV19
TGTGCCAGCAGTTTAATAGGGACATTAGGCTCTGGGGCCAACGTCCTGACTTTC | CASSLIGTLGSGANVLTF | NA | TRBJ2-6 | NA | TRBV27